The source of this TCR beta chain is a study of cytomegalovirus exposure and HLA in healthy donors. Study-level findings and limits: In vitro work confirmed that a few CMV-associated chains recognize CMV antigens.

PCR used 60 Vbeta primers and 13 Jbeta primers. Using immunoSEQ multiplex PCR, the repertoire was profiled, and TCRdb retains in-frame clones only, with some absent. The top ten clones hold 7% to 9% of a sample with about 240,000 clones, around 81% of them seen once. Worth noting for this clone: No antigen is known for it.

This cohort consisted of healthy bone marrow donors. V gave up 3 bases and J gave up 7 bases, with 13 bases separating them. Germline CDR1 reads SQVTM; CDR2 reads ANQGSEA. The CDR3 runs to 13 residues. Sequencing used PBMCs. This receptor was obtained from a woman aged 60-75 years in good health and CMV-seropositive. The chain uses TRBV29-1 and TRBJ1-5; a weak D match, TRBD1 (5 bases). Written as DNA, the CDR3 is TGCAGCGTTGATTGGGGGGTCGGGCAGCCCCAGCATTTT. It is translated as CSVDWGVGQPQHF. The full variable domain, completed using reference TRBV29-1 and TRBJ1-5, is SAVISQKPSRDICQRGTSLTIQCQVDSQVTMMFWYRQQPGQSLTLIATANQGSEATYESGFVIDKFPISRPNLTFSTLTVSNMSPEDSSIYLCSVDWGVGQPQHFGDGTRLSIL.